The rows below give T cell receptor beta chains drawn from one sample of a study of T cells after yellow fever vaccination. TCRdb re-called the 5' RACE reads through MiXCR, storing one row per CDR3 protein. The table has 320,000 or so distinct CDR3 sequences, around 8.1% seen once. The source was PBMCs, collected roughly 45 days after the first yellow fever vaccination. Receptors originate from a man aged 18 to 29 who received the YFV17D yellow fever vaccine. The CDR3 runs from the conserved cysteine through the conserved F or W. Expanded clones are given a class, and other clones once, few, many or no size at all.

TRBJ2-6,-,TRBV6-5,CASSYQPSSRSGANVLTF
TRBJ1-4,few,TRBV5-6,CASSLAGRGEKLFF
TRBJ1-2,many,TRBV20-1,CSAKRGAYGYTF
TRBJ2-7,few,TRBV19,CASSMALAGANYEQYF
TRBJ2-1,few,TRBV5-1,CASSLGARNEQFF
TRBJ2-1,-,TRBV7-9,CASSLAPAGLDNEQFF
TRBJ2-5,few,TRBV24-1,CATSDPSRGEETQYF
TRBJ2-1,-,TRBV4-2,CASSPNPGLARGNEQFF
TRBJ2-7,-,TRBV4-1,CASSPPTGEQYF
TRBJ1-1,-,TRBV5-1,CATATAMNTEAFF
TRBJ2-5,few,TRBV5-1,CASSLTTSGGLETQYF
TRBJ2-5,few,TRBV19,CASSIPRTGQETQYF
TRBJ2-1,few,TRBV19,CASSIAHRLASYNEQFF
TRBJ2-5,few,TRBV6-2/TRBV6-3,CASSYSRDPRSKETQYF
TRBJ1-2,few,TRBV28,CASRSQGILRRGYTF
TRBJ2-3,few,TRBV6-4,CASSEFGASTDTQYF
TRBJ1-1,few,TRBV20-1,CSARVTGAGARNTEAFF
TRBJ1-4,-,TRBV6-1,CASSVGANRVEKLFF
TRBJ2-1,-,TRBV5-4,CASSGGTDEQFF
TRBJ2-4,few,TRBV19,CASGAPHLAKNIQYF
TRBJ2-5,few,TRBV7-9,CASSPPPAGGAGTQYF
TRBJ1-5,-,TRBV7-9,CASSWGSNQPQHF
TRBJ1-2,many,TRBV29-1,CSVEWIGGNYGYTF
TRBJ2-7,-,TRBV6-6,CASSYRQGEQYF
TRBJ2-7,-,TRBV23-1,CASSRAPNPYEQYF
TRBJ2-7,-,TRBV20-1,CSARELLAGVYEQYF
TRBJ1-2,few,TRBV7-2,CASSLDKNYGYTF
TRBJ1-1,-,TRBV12-3/TRBV12-4,CASTWGLAVTEAFF
TRBJ2-2,few,TRBV5-6,CASSWGTSLFANTGELFF
TRBJ1-1,-,TRBV15,CATSRQPQGNTEAFF
TRBJ2-7,few,TRBV13,CASSLGRATYEQYF
TRBJ2-7,many,TRBV4-2,CASSHDPGIGEQYF
TRBJ1-1,few,TRBV20-1,CSARGPSEAFF
TRBJ1-1,-,TRBV5-1,CASRLGTTTEAFF
TRBJ1-6,-,TRBV4-2,CASSQVFNRGPKSPLHF
TRBJ2-1,few,TRBV21-1,CASEHRESTEQFF
TRBJ2-5,few,TRBV10-3,CAIRNRDTQETQYF
TRBJ2-5,-,TRBV6-1,CATALSSGLGETQYF
TRBJ1-2,few,TRBV4-3,CASSQVGTGYGYTF
TRBJ1-2,few,TRBV28,CASSYSSMQGYTF
TRBJ2-3,-,TRBV4-3,CASSHGPGTGVSTDTQYF
TRBJ1-2,-,TRBV4-3,CASSQGDAYGYTF
TRBJ2-4,few,TRBV11-2,CASSLVGADIQYF
TRBJ2-3,many,TRBV20-1,CSAYRTSGSTDTQYF
TRBJ2-7,-,TRBV7-2,CASSLALAGLPYEQYF
TRBJ1-1,-,TRBV29-1,CSVAGGPEAFF
TRBJ1-5,few,TRBV5-5,CASSLAGATLTQHF
TRBJ2-7,few,TRBV7-8,CASSLRFGQENYEQYF
TRBJ1-1,few,TRBV29-1,CSGTRQGNTEAFF
TRBJ1-3,-,TRBV20-1,CSATGSGSGNTIYF
TRBJ2-3,many,TRBV7-2,CASSSRSGTDMQYF
TRBJ2-2,few,TRBV7-8,CASSLPVRSTGELFF
TRBJ2-3,few,TRBV7-2,CAGGGLTDTQYF
TRBJ1-4,many,TRBV29-1,CSVGGQPNEKLFF
TRBJ1-2,-,TRBV9,CASSGRGGTYGYTF
TRBJ2-3,few,TRBV5-4,CASSLGAAGGKDTQYF
TRBJ2-1,few,TRBV5-1,CASSFRGRSYEQFF